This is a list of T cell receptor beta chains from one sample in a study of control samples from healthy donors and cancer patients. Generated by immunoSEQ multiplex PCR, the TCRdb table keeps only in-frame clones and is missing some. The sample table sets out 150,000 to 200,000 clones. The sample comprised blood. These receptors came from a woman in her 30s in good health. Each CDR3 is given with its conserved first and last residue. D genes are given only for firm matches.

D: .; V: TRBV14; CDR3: CASSRNRDSGGETQYF
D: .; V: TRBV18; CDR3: CASSPPGSLSSGNTIYF
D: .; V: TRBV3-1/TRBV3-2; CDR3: CASSQGVVRQETQYF
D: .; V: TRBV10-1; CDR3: CASRGRTAHQPQHF
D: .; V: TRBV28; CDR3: CASSQTRRSLRHQPQHF
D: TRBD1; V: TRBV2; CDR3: CASMPGQGPRSGYTF
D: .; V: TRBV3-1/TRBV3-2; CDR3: CASSQDDNSGNTIYF
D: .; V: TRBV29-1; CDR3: CSGGGLYGAFF
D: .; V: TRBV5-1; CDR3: CASSFWGREVNTEAFF
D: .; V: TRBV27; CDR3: CASSSGTSTYEQYF
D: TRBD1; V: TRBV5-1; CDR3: CASSPGQGADGYTF
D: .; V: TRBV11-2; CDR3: CASSLEPGVRSPLHF
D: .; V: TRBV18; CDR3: CASSMGAGNEKLFF
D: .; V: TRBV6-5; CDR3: CASSYFPRQETQYF
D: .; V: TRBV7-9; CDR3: CASSLTVGTEAFF
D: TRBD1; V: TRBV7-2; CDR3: CASSPRDRVHEQYF
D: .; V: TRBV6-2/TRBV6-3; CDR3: CASSYSRGAAEGPQHF
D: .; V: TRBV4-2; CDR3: CASSQDPGLGGYTF
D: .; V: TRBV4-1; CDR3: CASSPSKGAEYYGYTF
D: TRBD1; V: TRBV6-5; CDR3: CASRLGTVGNTIYF
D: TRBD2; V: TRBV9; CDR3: CASSTRTSSTGELFF
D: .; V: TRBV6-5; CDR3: CASSYSGGSYGYTF
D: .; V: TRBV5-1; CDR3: CASRTEGSPLHF
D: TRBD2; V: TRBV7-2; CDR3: CASSPRLAGGYEQYF
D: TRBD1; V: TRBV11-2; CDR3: CASSGIKWTGDLLGYGYTF
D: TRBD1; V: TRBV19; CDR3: CASSPSPGQGSYEQYF
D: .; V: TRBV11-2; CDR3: CASSSIRDASYEQYF
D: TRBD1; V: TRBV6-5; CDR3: CASSFGTGVHEQYF
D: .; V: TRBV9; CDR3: CASSVERVGYGYTF
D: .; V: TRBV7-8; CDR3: CASSFVSGLGGNTIYF
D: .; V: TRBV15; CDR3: CATSREPVNTEAFF
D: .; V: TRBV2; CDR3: CASRKWTPGRSNEKLFF
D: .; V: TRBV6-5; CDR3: CASSYSIGGGQPQHF
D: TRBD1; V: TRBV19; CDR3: CASSIGTGGNEQFF